These T cell receptor beta chains were read from a single sample in a study of response to subunit inactivated influenza vaccine. TCRdb redid the calling of the RT-PCR reads with MiXCR, one entry per CDR3 protein. The repertoire has under 850,000 distinct CDR3 sequences, approximately 18% of them found once; the top ten carry around 9.9%. The sequenced sample was PBMCs from blood, obtained 5 to 6 days after vaccination. The receptors were gathered from a man aged 50 or older who received an inactivated influenza vaccine. Both conserved end residues are part of each CDR3. The D gene is left open where the match is weak. A row's size may be missing; if present it is once, few, many or a size class.

TRBV24-1,TRBD1,NA,TRBJ2-5,TGTGCCACCAGGGGACAGGGAGAAGAGACCCAGTACTTC,CATRGQGEETQYF
TRBV2,NA,NA,TRBJ1-1,TGTGCCAGCAGTGAAGGGCAGCTGGGGACTGAAGCTTTCTTT,CASSEGQLGTEAFF
TRBV6-5,TRBD1,few,TRBJ1-2,TGTGCCAGCAGTTACAGGGGGCTCTCCTATGGCTACACCTTC,CASSYRGLSYGYTF
TRBV9,TRBD1,NA,TRBJ1-3,TGTGCCAGCAGCACCCTACAGGGGGAAGCTGGAAACACCATATATTTT,CASSTLQGEAGNTIYF
TRBV19,NA,NA,TRBJ1-2,TGTGCCAGTAGTATAAACGGACACAGTGGGGAGAAGAACTATGGCTACACCTTC,CASSINGHSGEKNYGYTF
TRBV28,NA,few,TRBJ1-1,TGTGCCAGCAGTTTAAGCCCCCGGGTCACTGAAGCTTTCTTT,CASSLSPRVTEAFF
TRBV29-1,TRBD1,NA,TRBJ1-1,TGCAGCGCCAACGGCCCGAAAACTGACAGGGGCACTGAAGCTTTCTTT,CSANGPKTDRGTEAFF
TRBV6-2/TRBV6-3,NA,NA,TRBJ2-3,TGTGCCAGCAGTTACTCGATTGAGGCCACCCAAAGAGGGGGGGGGCCCGATACGCAGTATTTT,CASSYSIEATQRGGGPDTQYF
TRBV29-1,TRBD2,many,TRBJ2-1,TGCAGCGTAAGAGCGGGAGGGTTGGGGAATGAGCAGTTCTTC,CSVRAGGLGNEQFF
TRBV5-1,NA,NA,TRBJ2-7,TGCGCCAGCAGCTTGGATACGGGGAGCCCCTACGAGCAGTACTTC,CASSLDTGSPYEQYF
TRBV12-3/TRBV12-4,TRBD1,few,TRBJ2-7,TGTGCCAGCAGCTCAGGACAGGGGCTCTGGTACGAGCAGTACTTC,CASSSGQGLWYEQYF
TRBV20-1,NA,NA,TRBJ2-1,TGCAGTCCCCCCGGACAGAGGGAGGGTCGAGGATACAATGAGCAGTTCTTC,CSPPGQREGRGYNEQFF
TRBV27,NA,NA,TRBJ2-3,TGTGCCAGCAGCTGGCGGTTTACAGATACGCAGTATTTT,CASSWRFTDTQYF
TRBV11-2,TRBD1,NA,TRBJ2-3,TGTGCCAGCAGCATCCGGGACAGGGGGCGCACAGATACGCAGTATTTT,CASSIRDRGRTDTQYF
TRBV20-1,NA,many,TRBJ2-1,TGCAGTGCTACCACCGTAAGCTCCTACAATGAGCAGTTCTTC,CSATTVSSYNEQFF
TRBV4-2,NA,NA,TRBJ1-2,TGTGCCAGCAGCCAAGACAGGACAGCGACCTATGGCTACACCTTC,CASSQDRTATYGYTF
TRBV28,TRBD2,few,TRBJ2-3,TGTGCCAGCAGTTGGGGGGTGCGGGAGATGGATACGCAGTATTTT,CASSWGVREMDTQYF
TRBV24-1,TRBD2,NA,TRBJ2-1,TGTGCCACCAGTGATTTGCCCATAAGGCTCGGTACGGGAGGCTCCTACAATGAGCAGTTCTTC,CATSDLPIRLGTGGSYNEQFF
TRBV6-2/TRBV6-3,NA,few,TRBJ1-1,TGTGCCAGCAGTTACATGGGCCGGTTCGACGAAGCTTTCTTT,CASSYMGRFDEAFF
TRBV3-1,NA,NA,TRBJ2-2,TGTGCCAGCAGTGCCGGGGCGCCCGGGGAGCTGTTTTTT,CASSAGAPGELFF
TRBV5-1,NA,many,TRBJ2-3,TGCGCCAGCACCTTAATTAGCACAGATACGCAGTATTTT,CASTLISTDTQYF
TRBV5-1,NA,many,TRBJ2-5,TGCGCCAGTGCCACCCCGCCCCAAGAGACCCAGTACTTC,CASATPPQETQYF
TRBV7-6,NA,NA,TRBJ2-3,TGTGCCAGCAGCTCCCCGCCGGGACCCATCACAGATACGCAGTATTTT,CASSSPPGPITDTQYF
TRBV12-3/TRBV12-4,NA,few,TRBJ1-4,TGTGCCAGCAGTAGAAGGGGTGGTGAAAAACTGTTTTTT,CASSRRGGEKLFF
TRBV6-2/TRBV6-3,TRBD1,few,TRBJ1-4,TGTGCCAGCAGTTACCCCCCAGGGGGGAGCGAAAAACTGTTTTTT,CASSYPPGGSEKLFF